A single sample gave rise to the 11 T cell receptor beta chains below, sequenced in a study of blood T cells in healthy people across ages. Then a second PCR, running roughly 7 to 11 cycles, was carried out with a sample-barcoded 5' primer and a J-beta primer mix. Using its own MiXCR run on the 5' RACE reads, TCRdb lists one record per CDR3 protein. The data contain roughly 720,000 distinct CDR3 sequences, less than 70% of them seen just once; the ten biggest clones take up about 38%. Source material: blood. The receptors come from an elderly man in good health.

Only a few counts were recorded for this clonotype. The chain has TRBV29-1 and TRBJ1-6, with a weak D call TRBD1 (5 bases). The CDR3 is 14 amino acids. Germline assignment: CDR1 SQVTM and CDR2 ANQGSEA. The V end lost 7 bases, the J end lost 9 bases, and 19 bases lay between the germline ends. The CDR3 protein is CSAQVGNRGSPLHF. DNA of the CDR3: TGCAGCGCTCAGGTCGGCAATAGGGGTTCACCCCTCCACTTT.

CDR3 in amino acids: CAISGTSGGGGTYNEQFF. The CDR3 coding sequence is TGTGCCATCAGCGGGACTAGCGGCGGGGGGGGGACTTACAATGAGCAGTTCTTC. The genes are TRBV10-3 and TRBJ2-1, with 11 bases matching TRBD2. CDR3 length: 18 residues. Germline V gives CDR1 ENHRY, CDR2 SYGVKD. V dropped 6 bases and J dropped 4; count of bases not matched to a gene: 14.

This clonotype has just a few counts. The V call is TRBV5-1, the J call TRBJ2-3; D is perhaps TRBD2 (5 bases). Per germline, CDR1 SGHRS and CDR2 YFSETQ. The CDR3 has 16 residues. V dropped 2 bases and J dropped 0 bases, with 13 bases sitting between them. The CDR3 spells CASSFAGISSTDTQYF. CDR3 coding DNA: TGCGCCAGCAGCTTTGCCGGGATTAGTAGCACAGATACGCAGTATTTT.

This chain connects TRBV10-3 to TRBJ2-7; D not resolved. V was pared by 3 bases and J by 0 bases, with 3 bases between. The CDR3 is 12 amino acids. Germline-derived CDR1 and CDR2 are ENHRY and SYGVKD. The CDR3 DNA is TGTGCCATCAGTGACTACTCCTACGAGCAGTACTTC. Its protein product is CAISDYSYEQYF.

The rearrangement joins TRBV13 to TRBJ1-2; D gene unclear. Trimming took off 3 bases at V and 2 bases at J, with 22 bases between the two ends. This CDR3 is built from 18 residues. Germline CDR1 is PRHDT and CDR2 is FYEKMQ (reference sequence). The DNA of the CDR3 is TGTGCCAGCAGCTTTAGGACCCGACCGAGCAAGATCAACTATGGCTACACCTTC. It specifies CASSFRTRPSKINYGYTF.

The chain couples TRBV9 to TRBJ1-2; a possible D gene is TRBD1 (5 bases). V was shortened by 0 bases and J by 13 bases, with 16 bases between the two germline ends. The CDR3 covers 13 residues. Germline CDR1 SGDLS, CDR2 YYNGEE. Here the CDR3 DNA reads TGTGCCAGCAGCGTAGTAGGGACGGATGTTTTCACCTTC. It yields the protein CASSVVGTDVFTF.

A few counts support this clonotype. The chain links TRBV11-2 to TRBJ2-3, with D tentatively TRBD2 (5 bases). V was cut by 3 bases and J by 4 bases, with 14 bases left in between. The CDR3 length is 15 residues. Germline lookup yields CDR1 SGHAT and CDR2 FQNNGV. The CDR3 loop is CASSFSPSSADTQYF. The CDR3 DNA reads as TGTGCCAGCAGCTTTTCTCCTAGCAGCGCAGATACGCAGTATTTT.

The rearrangement uses TRBV10-3 and TRBJ2-1, with D perhaps assigned TRBD1 or TRBD2 (5 bases each). Germline-derived CDR1 and CDR2 are ENHRY and SYGVKD. The CDR3 contains 14 residues. Trimming shortened V by 0 bases and J by 5 bases, and 8 bases separated the two germline ends. CDR3 bases: TGTGCCATCAGTGAGTCGGGGGTGAACAATGAGCAGTTCTTC. Protein product: CAISESGVNNEQFF.

Only a few counts were recorded for this clonotype. This rearrangement joins TRBV6-1 to TRBJ1-2; tentative D call: TRBD1 (5 bases). The CDR3 length is 16 residues. Trimming removed 1 base at V and 5 bases at J, with 17 bases between. Looked up from germline, CDR1 is MNHNS and CDR2 is SASEGT. CDR3 in amino acids: CASSEGFGGGSYGYTF. The CDR3 region has the DNA TGTGCCAGCAGTGAAGGTTTCGGTGGGGGATCTTATGGCTACACCTTC.

The chain uses TRBV28 and TRBJ1-2; tentative D call: TRBD1 (5 bases). The V gene's germline CDR1 is MDHEN and CDR2 SYDVKM. Trimming stripped 7 bases from V and 1 base from J, with 10 bases between. The CDR3 has 13 residues. The CDR3 DNA follows: TGTGCCAGCAAAGACAGTGTTAACTATGGCTACACCTTC. This sequence encodes CASKDSVNYGYTF.

In its sample, this clonotype was seen a few times. The chain joins TRBV6-2 or TRBV6-3 to TRBJ2-1; D not resolved. The CDR3 spans 16 residues. Germline V lookup: CDR1 MNHEY, CDR2 SVGEGT. Trimming took off 5 bases at V and 0 bases at J, with 14 bases between the two ends. The CDR3 reads CASSPVTGSSYNEQFF. In DNA, the CDR3 is TGTGCCAGCAGTCCCGTGACTGGAAGCTCCTACAATGAGCAGTTCTTC.